One and the same sample provided the 14 T cell receptor beta chains below, sequenced in a study of T cell clonality in common variable immunodeficiency (dated by TCRdb to about 2015). The library was generated by the immunoSEQ multiplex PCR assay. This immuneACCESS table, as held by TCRdb, lists in-frame sequences with V and J called but not all clones. Of the missing ones, under half trace to an unresolved V gene in checked studies; the others have no known cause. In this sample the table shows 50,000 to 60,000 clones, and no singletons are among them. Clones ranked in the top ten supply just over 2% of the sample. Sequenced sample: peripheral blood mononuclear cells. The receptors shown here come from a person between 18 and 75 years old in good health.

Notes on this clone: The sequenced fragment ends 3 residues before the CDR3 boundary, so the rest is inferred from the germline J gene. V gene TRBV18 combines with J gene TRBJ2-2, with D perhaps matching TRBD1 (6 bases). V was shortened by 7 bases and J by 4 bases, with 7 bases between the two germline ends. Germline V lookup: CDR1 KGHSH, CDR2 LQKENI. The CDR3 extends over 12 amino acids. CDR3 DNA, as far as it was read: TGTGCCAGCTTGGGGGCCACCGGGGAG. Translation: CASLGATGE. From start to end, the CDR3 is CASLGATGELFF.

The sample holds many counts of this clone. The CDR3 extends 3 residues past the end of the read, so its final part is completed from the germline J gene. The rearrangement uses TRBV30 and TRBJ2-5; possibly TRBD1 for D (6 bases). This CDR3 has 13 residues. V was shortened by 1 base and J by 4 bases, with 10 bases between the two germline ends. Germline CDR1 is GTSNPN and CDR2 is SVGIG (reference sequence). The CDR3 DNA, read in part, is TGTGCCTGGAGTGACACAGGGAGAGAGACC. Its protein is CAWSDTGRET. The whole CDR3 is CAWSDTGRETQYF.

This clone was picked up many times. The read halts 3 residues ahead of the CDR3 end, with the missing end drawn from the germline J gene. The chain couples TRBV7-9 to TRBJ2-7, with 9 bases lining up with TRBD1. This CDR3 region has 14 residues. The junction had 4 bases not matched to a gene; V was cut back by 6 bases and J by 1 base. Germline V gene lookup returns CDR1 SEHNR and CDR2 FQNEAQ (reference sequence). The DNA read from the CDR3 is TGTGCCAGCAGGTCCGGGACAGGGTCCTACGAG. Protein: CASRSGTGSYE. The whole CDR3 is CASRSGTGSYEQYF. Variable domain in full (rest from reference TRBV7-9 and TRBJ2-7): DTGVSQNPRHKITKRGQNVTFRCDPISEHNRLYWYRQTLGQGPEFLTYFQNEAQLEKSRLLSDRFSAERPKGSFSTLEIQRTEQGDSAMYLCASRSGTGSYEQYFGPGTRLTVT.

This clone came up a few times. The CDR3 extends 3 residues past the end of the read, so its final part is completed from the germline J gene. This chain connects TRBV19 to TRBJ1-1; 7 bases line up with TRBD1. Per the germline V gene, CDR1 is LNHDA and CDR2 is SQIVND (reference sequence). The CDR3 has 16 amino acids. The junction had 7 bases not matched to a gene; V was cut back by 3 bases and J by 0 bases. The CDR3 bases that were read are TGTGCCAGTAGTATTCTGGCAGGGGGATTGAACACTGAA. This sequence encodes CASSILAGGLNTE. The full-length CDR3 reads as CASSILAGGLNTEAFF. Full variable domain (remainder filled in from reference TRBV19 and TRBJ1-1): DGGITQSPKYLFRKEGQNVTLSCEQNLNHDAMYWYRQDPGQGLRLIYYSQIVNDFQKGDIAEGYSVSREKKESFPLTVTSAQKNPTAFYLCASSILAGGLNTEAFFGQGTRLTVV.

This clone has just a few counts. From the germline J gene comes the end of the CDR3, since the read stops 3 residues before it. The chain couples TRBV11-3 to TRBJ2-3; D may be TRBD2 (6 bases). The germline V and J ends were trimmed by 7 bases and 3 bases, with 14 bases remaining between them. Germline lookup yields CDR1 SGHNT and CDR2 YENEEA. There are 14 residues in the CDR3. This CDR3 reads CASNSDLATDTQYF. The covered CDR3 bases are TGTGCCAGCAACTCCGACCTAGCGACAGATACG.

This clone was detected many times. With the read ending 3 residues before the CDR3 end, the germline J gene is used to fill in that end. The chain is built from TRBV30 and TRBJ1-5; D not resolved. V lost 0 bases to trimming and J lost 6 bases, with 9 bases between them. Germline V lookup: CDR1 GTSNPN, CDR2 SVGIG (reference sequence). This CDR3 has 13 residues. The CDR3 DNA, read in part, is TGTGCCTGGAGTGTAGGGCAGCCTCAGCCC. Translating gives CAWSVGQPQP. The whole CDR3 sequence is CAWSVGQPQPQHF. The full variable domain, with the rest looked up from reference TRBV30 and TRBJ1-5, is SQTIHQWPATLVQPVGSPLSLECTVEGTSNPNLYWYRQAAGRGLQLLFYSVGIGQISSEVPQNLSASRPQDRQFILSSKKLLLSDSGFYLCAWSVGQPQPQHFGDGTRLSIL.

As to this clone: The DNA ends 3 residues before the CDR3 does, and the rest of the CDR3 is filled in from the germline J gene. The rearrangement joins TRBV19 to TRBJ2-3, with 9 nucleotides matching TRBD1. Germline CDR1 reads LNHDA; CDR2 reads SQIVND (reference sequence). The CDR3 contains 16 residues. The CDR3 bases that were read are TGTGCCAGTAGCAAATTACCGGGACAGGGAGATCAGCCG. The encoded protein is CASSKLPGQGDQP. The whole CDR3 sequence reads CASSKLPGQGDQPQYF.

This clone was counted ten times or more. The read terminates 3 residues ahead of where the CDR3 ends, so the germline J gene completes it. V usage is TRBV29-1 and J usage is TRBJ2-7, with D possibly TRBD2 on 5 matching bases. The CDR3 is 13 residues long. V was shortened by 5 bases and J by 0 bases, with 11 bases between the two germline ends. Germline CDR1 SQVTM, CDR2 ANQGSEA. The CDR3 loop reads CSVSRGTSYEQYF. The CDR3 DNA, read in part, is TGCAGCGTTTCACGGGGAACCTCCTACGAG.

Ten or more counts support this clone. The read comes to an end 3 residues before the CDR3 does, leaving the germline J gene to fill in the end. The chain links TRBV2 to TRBJ2-5, with D perhaps matching TRBD2 (6 bases). Trimming left V 0 bases short and J 4 bases short, with 15 bases between. The V gene's germline CDR1 is SNHLY and CDR2 FYNNEI. The CDR3 sequence is 16 residues long. Here the CDR3 reads CASSEAGPGGVETQYF. CDR3 DNA (partial): TGTGCCAGCAGTGAAGCTGGACCTGGCGGGGTAGAGACC. The variable domain in full, completed from reference TRBV2 and TRBJ2-5, reads EPEVTQTPSHQVTQMGQEVILRCVPISNHLYFYWYRQILGQKVEFLVSFYNNEISEKSEIFDDQFSVERPDGSNFTLKIRSTKLEDSAMYFCASSEAGPGGVETQYFGPGTRLLVL.

This clone turned up a few times. The read gets to within 3 residues of the CDR3 end, and the germline J gene fills in the rest. The V call is TRBV20-1, the J call TRBJ2-1; D may correspond to TRBD1 or TRBD2 (5 bases each). V was clipped by 3 bases and J by 8 bases, with 11 bases between them. Germline assignment: CDR1 DFQATT and CDR2 SNEGSKA (reference sequence). The CDR3 is 12 residues long. The CDR3 DNA, read in part, is TGCAGTGCTAGTCAGGGAGCCTATGAG. This gives the protein CSASQGAYE. The full CDR3 is CSASQGAYEQFF.

This clone was detected a few times. This may be a read error: a much more frequent sequence differs by one nucleotide. The read is 3 residues too short to cover the CDR3 end, so that end is filled in from the germline J gene. Other DNA sequences in the sample encode the same CDR3. J is TRBJ2-5 and V is TRBV19; D is perhaps TRBD1 or TRBD2 (6 bases each). This CDR3 is built from 17 residues. The V gene lost 0 bases and the J gene lost 2 bases, with 16 bases spanning the gap. Looked up from germline, CDR1 is LNHDA and CDR2 is SQIVND (reference sequence). The sequenced CDR3 bases are TGTGCCAGTAGTATAGATCTAGCAGGAGGGGGACAAGAGACC. Its translation: CASSIDLAGGGQET. Given in full, the CDR3 is CASSIDLAGGGQETQYF.

This clone was recorded at least ten times. Read coverage stops 3 residues before the CDR3 terminus; the germline J gene supplies the remainder. The rearrangement links TRBV18 to TRBJ1-6; TRBD1 matches 7 bases. V was pared by 3 bases and J by 9 bases, with 11 bases of the junction left unmatched. CDR3 length equals 16 residues. Germline CDR1 and CDR2: KGHSH and LQKENI. CDR3 sequence: CASSPPGGGEGSPLHF. CDR3 bases read: TGTGCCAGCTCACCCCCTGGAGGGGGCGAGGGTTCACCC.

This clone was observed at least ten times. The read gets to within 3 residues of the CDR3 end, and the germline J gene fills in the rest. J is TRBJ2-6 and V is TRBV30; D is ambiguous. Trimming cost V 7 bases and J 0 bases, with 7 bases left between them. This CDR3 is 13 amino acids long. Germline values: CDR1 GTSNPN, CDR2 SVGIG (reference sequence). The part of the CDR3 DNA that was read is TGTGCCTTAGCTTTCTCTGGGGCCAACGTC. This codes for CALAFSGANV. The full CDR3 sequence reads CALAFSGANVLTF.

The table lists this clone with a few counts. Read coverage stops 3 residues before the CDR3 terminus; the germline J gene supplies the remainder. This chain links TRBV19 with TRBJ1-2; D possibly corresponds to TRBD1 (5 bases). This CDR3 spans 15 amino acids. The V end lost 7 bases, the J end lost 4 bases, and 19 bases lay between the germline ends. Germline V lookup: CDR1 LNHDA, CDR2 SQIVND (reference sequence). The covered CDR3 bases are TGTGCCAGTACCGCCGCCGGGGGACGGGTCTATGGC. Its protein product is CASTAAGGRVYG. The CDR3 in full is CASTAAGGRVYGYTF.